The 10 T cell receptor beta chains below were found in one sample sequenced in a study of monozygotic twins with inflammatory bowel disease (dated by TCRdb to about 2019). Receptor libraries were prepared by 5' RACE. This sample was sequenced with an Illumina HiSeq 2500. After TCRdb reprocessed the reads, each CDR3 protein sequence was kept as one row, without DNA. The sample table holds about 150,000 distinct CDR3 sequences. The ten most abundant clones make up roughly 1.2% of the sample. The sample consisted of blood. Receptor source: a human donor with ulcerative colitis or Crohn's disease, or a healthy co-twin of an affected twin (not recorded which).

The chain joins TRBV29-1 to TRBJ2-2; as DNA is missing, the TRBD1 call by TCRdb cannot be tested. From germline, CDR1 is SQVTM and CDR2 ANQGSEA. There are 14 residues in the CDR3. The CDR3 spells CSVATGVTTGELFF.

The gene calls are TRBV19 and TRBJ1-4. Germline assignment: CDR1 LNHDA and CDR2 SQIVND (reference sequence). CDR3 length: 15 amino acids. The CDR3 loop reads CASSSQDSTNEKLFF.

J is TRBJ1-5 and V is TRBV18; TCRdb designates TRBD1, a call that cannot be tested without DNA. The CDR3 has 15 amino acids. The germline gives CDR1 KGHSH, CDR2 LQKENI. This CDR3 reads CASSPTGFSNQPQHF. The complete variable domain, with remaining parts taken from reference TRBV18 and TRBJ1-5, reads NAGVMQNPRHLVRRRGQEARLRCSPMKGHSHVYWYRQLPEEGLKFMVYLQKENIIDESGMPKERFSAEFPKEGPSILRIQQVVRGDSAAYFCASSPTGFSNQPQHFGDGTRLSIL.

J is TRBJ2-1 and V is TRBV15; no DNA is available, so the TRBD2 call from TCRdb remains unchecked. Germline CDR1 LNHNV, CDR2 YYDKDF (reference sequence). The CDR3 is made up of 12 amino acids. This CDR3 reads CATSTSGGEQFF.

This chain joins TRBV12-3 or TRBV12-4 and TRBJ2-4; TCRdb indicates TRBD2, and absent DNA this call remains unverified. The CDR3 consists of 16 residues. The CDR3: CASSQTSGMGKNIQYF.

This rearrangement joins TRBV19 to TRBJ2-7; TCRdb's D gene call, TRBD2, goes unchecked for lack of DNA. CDR3 length: 14 amino acids. The germline V gene has CDR1 LNHDA and CDR2 SQIVND (reference sequence). The CDR3 region is CASSWRALSYEQYF.

The J gene is TRBJ1-1, the V gene TRBV5-1; TCRdb selects TRBD1, and the lack of DNA leaves this call unchecked. Germline V gene data show CDR1 as SGHRS and CDR2 as YFSETQ. CDR3 length: 13 residues. The CDR3 is CASSPETGTEAFF.

V usage is TRBV27 and J usage is TRBJ1-1; TCRdb outputs TRBD1, but without DNA this stays unchecked. This CDR3 has 15 amino acids. Germline lookup yields CDR1 MNHEY and CDR2 SMNVEV (reference sequence). This CDR3 is CASAQQGIEDTEAFF.

This chain connects TRBV5-1 to TRBJ2-1; as DNA is missing, the TRBD1 call by TCRdb cannot be tested. The CDR3 loop spans 15 amino acids. CDR1 and CDR2 (germline): SGHRS, YFSETQ. The CDR3 here is CASSLVDRGNNEQIF.

The chain couples TRBV20-1 to TRBJ1-3. The CDR3 is 14 amino acids. Germline loops: CDR1 DFQATT, CDR2 SNEGSKA (reference sequence). Here the CDR3 reads CSANPSGSGNTIYF.